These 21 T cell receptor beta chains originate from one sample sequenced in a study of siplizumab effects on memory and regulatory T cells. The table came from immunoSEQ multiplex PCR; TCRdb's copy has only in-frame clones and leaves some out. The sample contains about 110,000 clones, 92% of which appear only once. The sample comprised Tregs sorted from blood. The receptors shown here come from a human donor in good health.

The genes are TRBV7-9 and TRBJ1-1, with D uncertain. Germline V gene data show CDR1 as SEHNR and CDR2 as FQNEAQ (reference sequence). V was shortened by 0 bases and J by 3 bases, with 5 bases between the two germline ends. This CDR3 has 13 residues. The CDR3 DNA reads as TGTGCCAGCAGCTTAGCGATTGACACTGAAGCTTTCTTT. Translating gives CASSLAIDTEAFF.

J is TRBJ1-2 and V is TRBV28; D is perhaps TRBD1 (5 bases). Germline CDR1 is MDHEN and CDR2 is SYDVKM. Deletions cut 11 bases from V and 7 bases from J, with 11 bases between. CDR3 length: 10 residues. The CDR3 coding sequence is TGTGCCGCGGCAGGGTTTGGCTACACCTTC. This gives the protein CAAAGFGYTF.

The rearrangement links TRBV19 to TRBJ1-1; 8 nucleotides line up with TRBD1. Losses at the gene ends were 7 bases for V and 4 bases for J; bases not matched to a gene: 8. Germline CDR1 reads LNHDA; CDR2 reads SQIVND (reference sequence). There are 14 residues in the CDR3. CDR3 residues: CASKRTGGGTEAFF. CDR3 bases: TGTGCCAGTAAGAGAACAGGGGGAGGCACTGAAGCTTTCTTT.

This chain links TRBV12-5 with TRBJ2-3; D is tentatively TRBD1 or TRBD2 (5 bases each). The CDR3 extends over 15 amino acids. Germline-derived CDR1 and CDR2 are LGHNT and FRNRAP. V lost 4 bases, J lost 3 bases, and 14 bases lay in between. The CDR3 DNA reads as TGTGCTAGTGGTTCGGGGCAGAGGGAAACAGATACGCAGTATTTT. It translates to CASGSGQRETDTQYF.

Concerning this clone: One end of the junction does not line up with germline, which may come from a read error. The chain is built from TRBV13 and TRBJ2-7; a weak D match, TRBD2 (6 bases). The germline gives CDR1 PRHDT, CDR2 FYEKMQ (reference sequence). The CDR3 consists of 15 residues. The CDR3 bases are TGTGCCAGCAGCCGAAGGGGAGGTTCGGGGGAGACCAGTAACTTC. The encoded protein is CASSRRGGSGETSNF.

CDR3 sequence (DNA): TGTGCCAGCGGGCGGCCTAAGCAGTTCTTC. This gives the protein CASGRPKQFF. This rearrangement joins TRBV6-5 to TRBJ2-1; no clear D gene. Germline-derived CDR1 and CDR2 are MNHEY and SVGAGI. Trimming cost V 8 bases and J 11 bases, with 10 bases left between them. The CDR3 spans 10 residues.

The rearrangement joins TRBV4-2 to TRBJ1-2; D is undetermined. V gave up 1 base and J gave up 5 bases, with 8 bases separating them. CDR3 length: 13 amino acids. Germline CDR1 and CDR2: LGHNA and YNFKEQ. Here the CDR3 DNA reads TGTGCCAGCAGCCAAGTCGGGTCATATGGCTACACCTTC. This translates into CASSQVGSYGYTF.

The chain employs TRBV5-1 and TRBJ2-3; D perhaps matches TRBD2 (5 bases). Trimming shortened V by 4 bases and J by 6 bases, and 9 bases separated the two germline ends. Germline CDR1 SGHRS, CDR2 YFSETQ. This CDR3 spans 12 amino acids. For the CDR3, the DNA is TGCGCCAGCAGCCCCGGACTGGATACGCAGTATTTT. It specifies CASSPGLDTQYF.

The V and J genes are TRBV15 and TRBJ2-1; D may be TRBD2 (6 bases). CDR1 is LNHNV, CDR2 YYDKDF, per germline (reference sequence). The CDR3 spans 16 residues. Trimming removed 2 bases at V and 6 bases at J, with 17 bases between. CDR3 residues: CATSRYRTSFGNEQFF. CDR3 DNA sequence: TGTGCCACCAGCAGATACCGTACTAGCTTCGGCAATGAGCAGTTCTTC.

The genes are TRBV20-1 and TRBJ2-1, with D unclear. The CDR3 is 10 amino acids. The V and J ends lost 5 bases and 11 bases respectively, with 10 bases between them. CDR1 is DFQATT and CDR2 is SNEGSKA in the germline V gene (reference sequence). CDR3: CSAGPLKQFF. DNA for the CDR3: TGCAGTGCTGGACCCCTCAAGCAGTTCTTC.

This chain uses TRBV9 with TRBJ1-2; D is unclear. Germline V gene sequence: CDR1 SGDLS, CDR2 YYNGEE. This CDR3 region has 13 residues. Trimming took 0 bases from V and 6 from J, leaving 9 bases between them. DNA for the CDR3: TGTGCCAGCAGCGTAGCTACCAACGATGGCTACACCTTC. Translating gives CASSVATNDGYTF.

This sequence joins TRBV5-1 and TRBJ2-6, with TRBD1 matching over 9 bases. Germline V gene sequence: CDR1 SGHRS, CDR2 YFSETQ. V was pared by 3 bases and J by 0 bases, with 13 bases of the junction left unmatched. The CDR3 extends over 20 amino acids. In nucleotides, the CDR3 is TGCGCCAGCAGCTCTTGGGGTCCCGGACAGGGGCCCTCTGGGGCCAACGTCCTGACTTTC. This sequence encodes CASSSWGPGQGPSGANVLTF.

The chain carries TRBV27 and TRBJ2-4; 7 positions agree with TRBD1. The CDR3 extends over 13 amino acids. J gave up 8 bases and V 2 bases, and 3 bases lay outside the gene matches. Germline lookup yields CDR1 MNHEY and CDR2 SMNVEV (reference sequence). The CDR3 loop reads CASSLRGGYIQYF. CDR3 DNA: TGTGCCAGCAGTTTAAGAGGGGGCTACATTCAGTACTTC.

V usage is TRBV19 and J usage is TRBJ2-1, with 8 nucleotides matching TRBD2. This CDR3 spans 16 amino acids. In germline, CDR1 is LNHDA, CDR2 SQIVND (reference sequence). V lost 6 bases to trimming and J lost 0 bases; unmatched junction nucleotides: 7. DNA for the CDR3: TGTGCCAGTAGCACCCTTCGGGGGGGCTCCTACAATGAGCAGTTCTTC. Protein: CASSTLRGGSYNEQFF.

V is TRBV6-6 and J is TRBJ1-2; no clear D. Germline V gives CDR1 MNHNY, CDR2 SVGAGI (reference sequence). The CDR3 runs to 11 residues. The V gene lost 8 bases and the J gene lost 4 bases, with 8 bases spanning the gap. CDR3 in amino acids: CASWAGYGYTF. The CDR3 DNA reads TGTGCCAGCTGGGCAGGCTATGGCTACACCTTC.

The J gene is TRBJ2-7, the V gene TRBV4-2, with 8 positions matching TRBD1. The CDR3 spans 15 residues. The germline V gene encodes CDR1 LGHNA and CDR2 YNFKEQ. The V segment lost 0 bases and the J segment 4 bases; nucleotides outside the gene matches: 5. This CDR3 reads CASSQDSDRVYEQYF. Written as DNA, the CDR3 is TGTGCCAGCAGCCAAGATTCGGACAGGGTATACGAGCAGTACTTC.

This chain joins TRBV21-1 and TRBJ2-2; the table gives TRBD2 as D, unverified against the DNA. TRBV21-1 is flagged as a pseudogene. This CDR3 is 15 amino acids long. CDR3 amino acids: CASSKLRSRSGELFF. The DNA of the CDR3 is TGTGCCAGCAGCAAACTAAGGAGCAGAAGCGGGGAGCTGTTTTTT.

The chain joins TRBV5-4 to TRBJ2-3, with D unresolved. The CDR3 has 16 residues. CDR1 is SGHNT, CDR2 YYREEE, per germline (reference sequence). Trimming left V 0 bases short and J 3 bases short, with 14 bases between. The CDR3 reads CASSLGPWKKTDTQYF. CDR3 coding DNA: TGTGCCAGCAGCTTGGGACCCTGGAAAAAGACAGATACGCAGTATTTT.

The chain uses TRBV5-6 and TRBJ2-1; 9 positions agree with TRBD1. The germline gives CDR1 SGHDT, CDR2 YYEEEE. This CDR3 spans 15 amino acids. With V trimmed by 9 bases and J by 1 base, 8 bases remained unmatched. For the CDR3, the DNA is TGTGCCACCATGTCTGGGACAGGGTCCTACAATGAGCAGTTCTTC. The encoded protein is CATMSGTGSYNEQFF.

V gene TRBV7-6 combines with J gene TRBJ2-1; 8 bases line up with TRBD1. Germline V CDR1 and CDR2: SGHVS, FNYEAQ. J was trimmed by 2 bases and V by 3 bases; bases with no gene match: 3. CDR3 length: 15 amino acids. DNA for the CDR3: TGTGCCAGCAGCTTGCAGGGGGCGGCCTACAATGAGCAGTTCTTC. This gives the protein CASSLQGAAYNEQFF.

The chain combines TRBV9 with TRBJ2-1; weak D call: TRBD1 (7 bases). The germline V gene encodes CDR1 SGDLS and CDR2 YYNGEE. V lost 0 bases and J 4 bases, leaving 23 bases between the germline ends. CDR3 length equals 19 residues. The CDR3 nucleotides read TGTGCCAGCAGCGTAGCTACGGGAGTTAGGGGGCGCGAATACAATGAGCAGTTCTTC. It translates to CASSVATGVRGREYNEQFF.